The next 5 T cell receptor beta chains were all read from a single sample in a study of beta chain features in type 1 diabetes. The investigators reverse transcribed all of the isolated RNA, so they sequenced expressed TCRB transcripts. Profiling relied on immunoSEQ multiplex PCR, and the TCRdb table lists in-frame clones only, not all of them. The data contain more than 130,000 clones, 6.9% of them seen just once; the ten biggest clones take up about 1.4%. The specimen sequenced was central memory CD4+ T cells from blood. Receptors originate from a woman aged 25 to 39 in good health.

This clone was seen a handful of times. In DNA, the CDR3 is TGTGCCAGCAGCCTGTGGACTAGCGGGAGTAATCGCGAGCAGTACTTC. Its translation is CASSLWTSGSNREQYF. J is TRBJ2-7 and V is TRBV5-4, with TRBD2 identical over 13 bases. Losses at the gene ends were 4 bases for V and 6 bases for J; bases not matched to a gene: 10. The CDR3 consists of 16 residues. Germline V gene data show CDR1 as SGHNT and CDR2 as YYREEE (reference sequence).

This clone was counted only a few times. The rearrangement links TRBV18 to TRBJ2-7, with TRBD1 as a possible D gene (6 bases). The CDR3 spans 13 residues. The V and J ends lost 8 bases and 3 bases respectively, with 14 bases between them. From germline, CDR1 is KGHSH and CDR2 LQKENI. In nucleotides, the CDR3 is TGTGCCAGCGGATCAGGGGAGAGCTACGAGCAGTACTTC. It codes for CASGSGESYEQYF.

This clone was detected many times. This rearrangement joins TRBV9 to TRBJ2-5, with 7 positions matching TRBD1. The V gene end was trimmed by 0 bases and the J gene end by 5 bases; junction bases not matched to a gene: 7. From germline, CDR1 is SGDLS and CDR2 YYNGEE. The CDR3 runs to 15 residues. CDR3 amino acids: CASSVGPGGGETQYF. In DNA, the CDR3 is TGTGCCAGCAGCGTAGGCCCAGGGGGTGGTGAGACCCAGTACTTC.

This chain links TRBV30 with TRBJ1-1, with 12 bases identical to TRBD1. The CDR3 is 12 amino acids. The germline V gene has CDR1 GTSNPN and CDR2 SVGIG (reference sequence). Trimming removed 5 bases from V and 11 bases from J; junction bases left unmatched: 6. The CDR3 protein is CAWAGQGAHAFF. The CDR3 DNA reads as TGTGCCTGGGCGGGACAGGGGGCTCATGCTTTCTTT.

A few counts support this clone. This chain joins TRBV29-1 and TRBJ2-5, with 11 bases identical to TRBD2. CDR1 is SQVTM, CDR2 ANQGSEA, per germline. This CDR3 comprises 17 residues. The ends lost 4 bases at V and 6 bases at J; junction bases unmatched: 16. The CDR3 DNA is TGCAGCGTTGGACTAGCGGGAAGGGATCGGGCAATACAGACCCAGTACTTC. It encodes CSVGLAGRDRAIQTQYF.